This T cell receptor (beta chain) was profiled in a study of blood T cell repertoires in COVID-19. Study at large: In each case, the material was cDNA or gDNA derived from T cells, B-cell-depleted T cells, or PBMCs.

Assay: immunoSEQ multiplex PCR; the TCRdb copy retains only in-frame clones and omits some. The table records about 70,000 clones, around nine tenths of them present only once. The CDR3 extends over 15 amino acids. The germline V gene encodes CDR1 LGHDT and CDR2 YNNKEL (reference sequence). V gave up 2 bases and J gave up 8 bases; unmatched junction bases: 4. The sequence came from a woman aged 55-69 years with acute or convalescent COVID-19. The V gene is TRBV3-1 (or the pseudogene TRBV3-2), the J gene TRBJ1-6, with 9 bases that match TRBD1. The sequenced sample was peripheral blood. This CDR3 reads CASSQRDRDDSPLHF. The CDR3 DNA reads as TGTGCCAGCAGCCAACGGGACAGGGATGATTCACCCCTCCACTTT.